This T cell receptor (beta chain) was recorded in a study of OX40 agonist ivuxolimab in advanced cancers. Study context: Patients' therapy was ivuxolimab, an antibody that acts as an agonist of OX40 (CD134).

With regard to this clone: Its antigen is still unknown.

Autoimmune disease history or systemic immunosuppression barred patients. The timepoints at which blood was sampled were baseline, cycle 4 day 1, and cycle 7 day 1. Findings and limits, study-wide: Both CD4+ and CD8+ T cell populations in blood had undergone clonal expansion by week 6 at 0.1 to 3.0 mg/kg.

The table came from immunoSEQ multiplex PCR; TCRdb's copy has only in-frame clones and leaves some out. The sample has 98,000 or so clones; approximately 93% are singletons. The V gene's germline CDR1 is LGHNA and CDR2 YNFKEQ. Trimming stripped 6 bases from V and 0 bases from J, with 5 bases between. CDR3 length: 13 amino acids. This specimen consisted of CD4+ or CD8+ T cells sorted from blood, obtained in a trial of the OX40 agonist ivuxolimab. The TCR originated in an adult with an advanced solid tumor such as melanoma, head and neck, liver or kidney cancer. This chain connects TRBV4-2 to TRBJ1-4; D unresolved. CDR3 in DNA: TGTGCCAGCAGACGTGCAACTAATGAAAAACTGTTTTTT. Protein: CASRRATNEKLFF.